This TCR beta chain appears in the sequencing data of a study of cytomegalovirus exposure and HLA in healthy donors. Germline CDR1 is MRHNA and CDR2 is SNTAGT. The CDR3 covers 14 residues. V lost 3 bases and J 4 bases, leaving 9 bases between the germline ends. Researchers ran the PCR with 60 Vbeta and 13 Jbeta primers. The method was immunoSEQ multiplex PCR; TCRdb's version includes in-frame clones alone and lacks a portion of them. Its clone listing holds some 30,000 clones. The rearrangement joins TRBV6-4 to TRBJ2-2, with D possibly TRBD1 on 6 matching bases. Sequences were obtained from PBMCs. This clonotype was obtained from a female donor in good health and CMV-seronegative. The CDR3: CASSETGTTGELFF. CDR3 coding DNA: TGTGCCAGCAGTGAAACAGGGACCACCGGGGAGCTGTTTTTT.